The T cell receptor (beta chain) described here comes from a study of blood T cell repertoires in COVID-19. Original data processing: Amplifying reference gene primers gave estimates of nucleated cell counts. The table came from immunoSEQ multiplex PCR; TCRdb's copy has only in-frame clones and leaves some out. That table gives V, J and clone size, and the DNA gave D and trimming. The data show 95,000 to 150,000 clones, roughly three quarters seen once. Trimming cost V 4 bases and J 0 bases, with 14 bases left between them. Germline CDR1 SGHDT, CDR2 YYEEEE. CDR3 length equals 16 residues. V and J are TRBV5-6 and TRBJ1-3; D ambiguous. Sequenced material: peripheral blood. This receptor was obtained from a woman at least 80 years old with acute or convalescent COVID-19. The CDR3 loop is CASSPLGPSSGNTIYF. The CDR3 DNA follows: TGTGCCAGCAGCCCCCTGGGCCCGAGCTCTGGAAACACCATATATTTT.